One sample yielded the 25 T cell receptor beta chains listed below, sequenced in a study of T cells expressing NK-cell markers. TCRdb reprocessed the 5' RACE reads; each CDR3 protein has one entry and no DNA is given. The listing contains some 140,000 distinct CDR3 sequences. The sequencing sample was made of blood T cells: a sorted CD56 or NKG2C T cell subset, CD4+ or CD8+ T cells, or bulk PBMC T cells (not recorded which). The receptors here all came from a woman between 45 and 60 years old in good health.

The chain recombines TRBV2 with TRBJ2-5; TCRdb's D call, TRBD1, is unchecked because there is no DNA. The CDR3 is made up of 13 amino acids. Germline CDR1 reads SNHLY; CDR2 reads FYNNEI. CDR3 in amino acids: CASSNPGQETQYF.

V and J are TRBV30 and TRBJ2-1; TCRdb lists TRBD1, though no DNA is available to test this call. In germline, CDR1 is GTSNPN, CDR2 SVGIG (reference sequence). This CDR3 region has 17 residues. Here the CDR3 reads CAWSVSGQGATYNEQFF.

This chain uses TRBV9 with TRBJ1-1; TCRdb designates TRBD1, a call that cannot be tested without DNA. This CDR3 is built from 16 residues. Germline CDR1 SGDLS, CDR2 YYNGEE. The CDR3 region is CASSAPISRGGTEAFF.

The chain joins TRBV28 to TRBJ1-2. The V gene's germline CDR1 is MDHEN and CDR2 SYDVKM. The CDR3 spans 13 residues. This CDR3 is CASRNQTIHGYTF.

The V call is TRBV12-5, the J call TRBJ2-7; the D gene TCRdb calls, TRBD1, cannot be checked with no DNA. This CDR3 comprises 14 residues. Germline-derived CDR1 and CDR2 are LGHNT and FRNRAP. CDR3: CASGLIGQGPEQYF.

This chain uses TRBV4-1 with TRBJ2-2. Germline CDR1 reads MGHRA; CDR2 reads YSYEKL. This CDR3 is 13 amino acids long. The CDR3 region is CASSQGASGELFF.

The genes are TRBV11-2 and TRBJ2-3; TCRdb designates TRBD1, a call that cannot be tested without DNA. This CDR3 is built from 14 residues. Germline V CDR1 and CDR2: SGHAT, FQNNGV. The CDR3 region is CASSSDPGPDTQYF.

The chain carries TRBV11-3 and TRBJ2-2; with no DNA, the TCRdb D assignment of TRBD1 cannot be verified. This CDR3 comprises 14 residues. The V gene's germline CDR1 is SGHNT and CDR2 YENEEA. The chain's CDR3 is CASEGQVYTGELFF.

The V call is TRBV5-1, the J call TRBJ1-1. Germline CDR1 and CDR2: SGHRS and YFSETQ. The CDR3 totals 14 residues. The CDR3 loop reads CASSLAVWDTEAFF.

Considering frequency, this clonotype is medium-sized (0.01 to 0.1%). This rearrangement joins TRBV29-1 to TRBJ2-2; TCRdb's D gene call, TRBD2, goes unchecked for lack of DNA. CDR3 length: 13 amino acids. CDR1 is SQVTM and CDR2 is ANQGSEA in the germline V gene. This CDR3 is CSVGASGNGELFF.

This chain links TRBV11-3 with TRBJ2-5; TCRdb names TRBD1, which stays unverified in the absence of DNA. Germline loops: CDR1 SGHNT, CDR2 YENEEA. The CDR3 spans 16 residues. The CDR3 reads CASSPRLGQGAETQYF.

The chain recombines TRBV10-3 with TRBJ2-3; TCRdb designates TRBD1, a call that cannot be tested without DNA. The germline V gene has CDR1 ENHRY and CDR2 SYGVKD. The CDR3 consists of 14 residues. CDR3 residues: CAISEAGPGDTQYF.

The chain combines TRBV24-1 with TRBJ2-2. Germline lookup yields CDR1 KGHDR and CDR2 SFDVKD. There are 11 residues in the CDR3. CDR3 in amino acids: CATSSSGELFF.

The rearrangement links TRBV7-8 to TRBJ1-6; TCRdb indicates TRBD1, and absent DNA this call remains unverified. Germline V gene sequence: CDR1 SGHVS, CDR2 FQNEAQ. This CDR3 contains 15 residues. The chain's CDR3 is CASSSRQGVLTPLHF.

The CDR3 sequence: CASSSGRGEQFF. The rearrangement links TRBV13 to TRBJ2-1; TCRdb's D call of TRBD2 is untestable without DNA. Germline values: CDR1 PRHDT, CDR2 FYEKMQ (reference sequence). CDR3 length equals 12 residues.

The gene calls are TRBV12-3 or TRBV12-4 and TRBJ2-3; the TCRdb call, TRBD1, lacks DNA for checking. CDR3 length equals 16 residues. The CDR3 loop reads CASTPGGGPWADTQYF.

The chain combines TRBV7-8 with TRBJ2-2. This CDR3 contains 15 residues. The V gene's germline CDR1 is SGHVS and CDR2 FQNEAQ. CDR3: CASSWSASNTGELFF.

The genes are TRBV2 and TRBJ2-1; the D call from TCRdb, TRBD2, cannot be confirmed without DNA. Germline CDR1 and CDR2: SNHLY and FYNNEI. The CDR3 runs 16 residues. The CDR3: CATNTPWTSGNNEQFF.

The chain is built from TRBV7-9 and TRBJ2-1; the TCRdb call, TRBD2, lacks DNA for checking. The CDR3 runs to 16 residues. The germline V gene has CDR1 SEHNR and CDR2 FQNEAQ (reference sequence). CDR3 sequence reads: CASSGEASGRLEFKFF.

J is TRBJ2-3 and V is TRBV7-3; TCRdb proposes TRBD2, but this gene call is untestable without DNA. The CDR3 spans 15 residues. Germline CDR1 SGHTA, CDR2 FQGTGA. The CDR3 loop reads CASSPLAGLTDTQYF.

V gene TRBV6-5 combines with J gene TRBJ2-1; checking the TCRdb D call of TRBD2 is not possible without DNA. This CDR3 is built from 12 residues. CDR1 is MNHEY, CDR2 SVGAGI, per germline. CDR3 loop: CATGTNYNEQFF.

V usage is TRBV28 and J usage is TRBJ2-3; TCRdb's D call of TRBD1 is untestable without DNA. This CDR3 is 15 amino acids long. Germline V gives CDR1 MDHEN, CDR2 SYDVKM. The CDR3 sequence: CASNLGTASTDTQYF.

The V call is TRBV6-1, the J call TRBJ2-3; TCRdb picks TRBD2, but there is no DNA to check that call. The CDR3 runs to 15 residues. Germline-derived CDR1 and CDR2 are MNHNS and SASEGT. The CDR3 spells CASSTEAGGPDTQYF.

This chain links TRBV4-1 with TRBJ2-1; TCRdb names TRBD1, which stays unverified in the absence of DNA. Germline lookup yields CDR1 MGHRA and CDR2 YSYEKL. The CDR3 has 14 amino acids. The CDR3 reads CASSPYTGSNEQFF.

This sequence joins TRBV20-1 and TRBJ2-7; TCRdb selects TRBD2, and the lack of DNA leaves this call unchecked. Per germline, CDR1 DFQATT and CDR2 SNEGSKA (reference sequence). The CDR3 has 17 amino acids. The CDR3 protein is CSASFGTSGDLSYEQYF.